Each of the 15 T cell receptor beta chains below was sequenced from the same sample in a study of identical twins (dated by TCRdb to the mid-2010s). To prepare the library, 5' RACE was applied. TCRdb lists the instrument as Illumina HiSeq 2000. Starting from the raw public reads, TCRdb applied fastp trimming at Q25, assembled clones with MiXCR and retained in-frame beta chains. Each record represents a unique CDR3 protein, reported with the most common genes and DNA among its rows. In all, the sample holds fewer than 900,000 distinct CDR3 sequences, and around 20% of those were seen once. The ten largest make up roughly 4% of the sample. Separately, the same data were catalogued under a study of T cells expressing NK-cell markers.

Sequenced: PBMCs. Source of these receptors: a woman under 30 in good health.

The chain joins TRBV5-1 to TRBJ2-5; no reliable D call. Germline CDR1 and CDR2: SGHRS and YFSETQ. The CDR3 totals 16 residues. Deletions cut 4 bases from V and 2 bases from J, with 18 bases between. This CDR3 is CASSLRISHKQETQYF. Written as DNA, the CDR3 is TGCGCCAGCAGCCTCCGCATATCACACAAACAAGAGACCCAGTACTTC.

The chain couples TRBV20-1 to TRBJ2-5; TRBD1 agrees at 8 bases. This CDR3 is built from 14 residues. Germline V gene lookup returns CDR1 DFQATT and CDR2 SNEGSKA (reference sequence). V lost 6 bases, J lost 1 base, and 7 bases stayed unmatched. DNA for the CDR3: TGCAGTGCAACCAGGGACAGGCCCCAAGAGACCCAGTACTTC. It encodes CSATRDRPQETQYF.

This clonotype was observed at least ten times. J is TRBJ2-1 and V is TRBV20-1; D is undetermined. V was shortened by 5 bases and J by 3 bases, with 14 bases between the two germline ends. There are 14 residues in the CDR3. Germline CDR1 DFQATT, CDR2 SNEGSKA (reference sequence). CDR3: CSAAGRPIYNEQFF. DNA of the CDR3: TGCAGTGCTGCCGGTAGGCCCATCTACAATGAGCAGTTCTTC.

The chain uses TRBV10-3 and TRBJ1-2, with a weak D call TRBD1 (6 bases). The V and J ends lost 7 bases and 4 bases respectively, with 13 bases between them. Germline V lookup: CDR1 ENHRY, CDR2 SYGVKD. The CDR3 has 13 amino acids. The CDR3 nucleotides are TGTGCCATCAAACAGGGTCGGAGCTATGGCTACACCTTC. This gives the protein CAIKQGRSYGYTF.

This clonotype has more than one count but fewer than ten. This chain joins TRBV4-2 and TRBJ2-7; 9 positions match TRBD2. This CDR3 is 16 amino acids long. The germline V gene encodes CDR1 LGHNA and CDR2 YNFKEQ. The V gene end was trimmed by 0 bases and the J gene end by 5 bases; junction bases not matched to a gene: 8. In nucleotides, the CDR3 is TGTGCCAGCAGCCAAGAACCCGCGGGGGGGCACAACGAGCAGTACTTC. Amino acid sequence: CASSQEPAGGHNEQYF.

The chain links TRBV12-3 or TRBV12-4 to TRBJ1-1; 8 positions match TRBD1. Trimming at V came to 7 bases and at J to 0 bases, leaving 7 bases not matched to a gene. The CDR3 extends over 15 amino acids. The CDR3 loop reads CASTSQGALNTEAFF. The CDR3 bases are TGTGCCAGCACCAGTCAGGGGGCCCTGAACACTGAAGCTTTCTTT.

This clonotype was counted many times. J is TRBJ2-3 and V is TRBV20-1; D is uncertain. With 3 bases removed from V and 1 base from J, the gap between germline ends came to 11 bases. Germline V gives CDR1 DFQATT, CDR2 SNEGSKA (reference sequence). This CDR3 region has 14 residues. The CDR3, as DNA: TGCAGTGCTAGGCCAGGTCTCCGCACAGATACGCAGTATTTT. Protein sequence: CSARPGLRTDTQYF.

There are a few counts of this clonotype. The gene calls are TRBV27 and TRBJ2-7; no clear D. Per germline, CDR1 MNHEY and CDR2 SMNVEV (reference sequence). Trimming shortened V by 10 bases and J by 9 bases, and 10 bases separated the two germline ends. There are 9 residues in the CDR3. As DNA, the CDR3 is TGTGCCAAACGAGGCGGGCAGTACTTC. This sequence encodes CAKRGGQYF.

The V and J genes are TRBV20-1 and TRBJ2-5; 11 nucleotides align to TRBD1. The CDR3 covers 14 residues. In germline, CDR1 is DFQATT, CDR2 SNEGSKA (reference sequence). The J segment lost 5 bases and the V segment lost 4 bases, leaving 6 bases of the junction unmatched. This chain's CDR3 is CSATDRGHRETQYF. CDR3 DNA: TGCAGTGCTACGGACAGGGGGCACCGGGAGACCCAGTACTTC.

This rearrangement joins TRBV20-1 to TRBJ2-3; TRBD2 aligns across 9 bases. The CDR3 runs 14 residues. From germline, CDR1 is DFQATT and CDR2 SNEGSKA (reference sequence). Trimming removed 3 bases from V and 2 bases from J; junction bases left unmatched: 3. The CDR3 protein is CSASASGATDTQYF. The CDR3 region has the DNA TGCAGTGCTAGCGCTAGCGGGGCCACAGATACGCAGTATTTT.

V and J are TRBV20-1 and TRBJ2-5, with D possibly being TRBD1 or TRBD2 (5 bases each). The CDR3 length is 13 residues. The V and J ends lost 6 bases and 7 bases respectively, with 18 bases between them. CDR1 and CDR2 from the germline V gene are DFQATT and SNEGSKA (reference sequence). The CDR3 region has the DNA TGCAGTGCCTGGGACCGCCCATCGGGGACCCAGTACTTC. This codes for CSAWDRPSGTQYF.

This clonotype has a handful of counts. The chain recombines TRBV7-2 with TRBJ2-5; maybe TRBD2 (7 bases). V lost 2 bases and J lost 4, with 14 bases in between. Per the germline V gene, CDR1 is SGHTA and CDR2 is FQGNSA. There are 15 residues in the CDR3. Written as DNA, the CDR3 is TGTGCCAGCAGCTTAAGGGGTGCGGGGGCAGAGACCCAGTACTTC. Translating it yields CASSLRGAGAETQYF.

This chain joins TRBV14 and TRBJ2-1, with a possible D match to TRBD1 (6 bases). Per the germline V gene, CDR1 is SGHDN and CDR2 is FVKESK. V was shortened by 2 bases and J by 5 bases, with 13 bases between the two germline ends. This CDR3 contains 15 residues. Here the CDR3 DNA reads TGTGCCAGCAGCCAACGCAGGGGTAAGAACAATGAGCAGTTCTTC. It codes for CASSQRRGKNNEQFF.

The sample holds a few counts of this clonotype. The chain has TRBV9 and TRBJ2-1, with a possible D match to TRBD2 (6 bases). The germline gives CDR1 SGDLS, CDR2 YYNGEE. The V end lost 4 bases, the J end lost 0 bases, and 17 bases lay between the germline ends. This CDR3 has 17 residues. The CDR3 sequence is CASSPGTGPSSYNEQFF. As DNA, the CDR3 is TGTGCCAGCAGCCCCGGGACTGGCCCGAGCTCCTACAATGAGCAGTTCTTC.

The CDR3 region is CASSLPQVASPLHF. For the CDR3, the DNA is TGTGCCAGCAGTTTACCCCAGGTGGCGTCACCCCTCCACTTT. The V and J genes are TRBV27 and TRBJ1-6; D not certain. Germline CDR1 and CDR2: MNHEY and SMNVEV (reference sequence). CDR3 length: 14 amino acids. V was clipped by 2 bases and J by 10 bases, with 12 bases between them.